This T cell receptor (beta chain) was profiled in a study of T cell responses to AZD1222 COVID-19 vaccine. CDR1 is SGHAT and CDR2 is FQNNGV in the germline V gene. The CDR3 has 15 residues. Trimming shortened V by 7 bases and J by 2 bases, and 14 bases separated the two germline ends. Comments on this clone: Its antigen is unknown.

Findings of the study overall: Rises in breadth and depth of Spike-specific TCRs came after two AZD1222 doses. It was only after the peak T cell response that any repertoires were sampled. Donors in the cohort were predominantly white British and more often female, and clonal diversity was possibly underestimated.

Libraries were prepared by immunoSEQ multiplex PCR; TCRdb keeps only in-frame clonotypes and omits some of them. The table lists about 210,000 clones, about 95% of them singletons. This rearrangement joins TRBV11-2 to TRBJ2-2; weak D call: TRBD2 (5 bases). The specimen comprised peripheral blood, sampled 28 days after the second dose of the MenACWY control vaccine. This sequence was found in an adult who received the MenACWY meningococcal vaccine as a control. DNA of the CDR3: TGTGCCAGCAACGAGCTCGGGGTTAACACCGGGGAGCTGTTTTTT. Translation: CASNELGVNTGELFF.